This T cell receptor beta chain stems from a study of shared clonotypes between healthy human individuals. The overall study: Sampling drew on donors who were two women and three men aged 18 to 49.

It was on ten immunoSEQ deep assay plates that unsorted PBMC DNA was sequenced. Measured with immunoSEQ multiplex PCR; TCRdb has only the in-frame clones, and not every one. The data show about half a million clones, with 79% seen just once and under 15% held by the top ten. The CDR3 has 13 residues. Deletions cut 4 bases from V and 2 bases from J, with 8 bases between. Germline assignment: CDR1 SGHDN and CDR2 FVKESK. Sequencing was carried out using PBMCs. V is TRBV14 and J is TRBJ1-1; D gene ambiguous. The sequence was obtained from a woman in her thirties or forties in good health. Some clones in this sample may be carry-over from other donors' samples. CDR3 protein: CASSRGFNTEAFF. The CDR3 DNA sequence: TGTGCCAGCAGCCGAGGGTTTAACACTGAAGCTTTCTTT.